The clone carrying this T cell receptor (beta chain) was seen only a few times. Its antigen is unidentified. The sample originates from a study of human T cells and chemical hapten exposure. Study information: Patch tests put 0.01% DPC on the upper back, and the results were checked at 6 days. Findings and caveats of the study: Once DPC sensitization occurred, TCRs above 1 in 1000 frequency showed no change.

TCRdb redid the calling of the RACE reads with MiXCR, one entry per CDR3 protein. The sample shows about 82,000 distinct CDR3 sequences, around 10% of them seen only once. The time point was: patch test 1, 2 weeks after DPC sensitization. Treatment here: therapeutic diphenylcyclopropenone sensitization with weekly scalp DPC. The CDR3 has 14 amino acids. Germline CDR1 and CDR2: SGHRS and YFSETQ. Trimming took off 4 bases at V and 5 bases at J, with 13 bases between the two ends. This clonotype was sampled from a woman between 50 and 59 years old with alopecia areata. Some clones in this sample may be carry-over from other donors' samples. This specimen was whole blood, taken in connection with sensitization to the hapten diphenylcyclopropenone (DPC). The chain combines TRBV5-1 with TRBJ2-1; no clear D. In nucleotides, the CDR3 is TGCGCCAGCAGCCAGCGTTTTGCAGACAATGAGCAGTTCTTC. Its protein is CASSQRFADNEQFF.